This T cell receptor (beta chain) was observed in a study of vaccination effects on CD4 cells after COVID-19. As for this clone: Its cognate antigen is unknown.

Sequencing used immunoSEQ multiplex PCR; TCRdb keeps in-frame clones, though not all of them. The sample contains tens of thousands of clones, approximately 80% of which appear only once. Subsequent to a culture period of roughly 11 days, CD4+ T cells were isolated. All participants had two doses of either the BNT162b2 or mRNA-1273 vaccine. This TCR derives from a human donor who received a COVID-19 vaccine. Material: CD4+ T cells from PBMCs cultured without peptide, obtained after COVID-19 vaccination.

Written as DNA, the CDR3 is TGTGCCAGCAGCAACAGACAGGGGATGAACACTGAAGCTTTCTTT. This translates into CASSNRQGMNTEAFF. The V gene is TRBV7-8, the J gene TRBJ1-1; 8 nucleotides line up with TRBD1. CDR1 SGHVS and CDR2 FQNEAQ come from the germline V gene. Trimming at V came to 5 bases and at J to 0 bases, leaving 5 bases not matched to a gene. The CDR3 runs to 15 residues.